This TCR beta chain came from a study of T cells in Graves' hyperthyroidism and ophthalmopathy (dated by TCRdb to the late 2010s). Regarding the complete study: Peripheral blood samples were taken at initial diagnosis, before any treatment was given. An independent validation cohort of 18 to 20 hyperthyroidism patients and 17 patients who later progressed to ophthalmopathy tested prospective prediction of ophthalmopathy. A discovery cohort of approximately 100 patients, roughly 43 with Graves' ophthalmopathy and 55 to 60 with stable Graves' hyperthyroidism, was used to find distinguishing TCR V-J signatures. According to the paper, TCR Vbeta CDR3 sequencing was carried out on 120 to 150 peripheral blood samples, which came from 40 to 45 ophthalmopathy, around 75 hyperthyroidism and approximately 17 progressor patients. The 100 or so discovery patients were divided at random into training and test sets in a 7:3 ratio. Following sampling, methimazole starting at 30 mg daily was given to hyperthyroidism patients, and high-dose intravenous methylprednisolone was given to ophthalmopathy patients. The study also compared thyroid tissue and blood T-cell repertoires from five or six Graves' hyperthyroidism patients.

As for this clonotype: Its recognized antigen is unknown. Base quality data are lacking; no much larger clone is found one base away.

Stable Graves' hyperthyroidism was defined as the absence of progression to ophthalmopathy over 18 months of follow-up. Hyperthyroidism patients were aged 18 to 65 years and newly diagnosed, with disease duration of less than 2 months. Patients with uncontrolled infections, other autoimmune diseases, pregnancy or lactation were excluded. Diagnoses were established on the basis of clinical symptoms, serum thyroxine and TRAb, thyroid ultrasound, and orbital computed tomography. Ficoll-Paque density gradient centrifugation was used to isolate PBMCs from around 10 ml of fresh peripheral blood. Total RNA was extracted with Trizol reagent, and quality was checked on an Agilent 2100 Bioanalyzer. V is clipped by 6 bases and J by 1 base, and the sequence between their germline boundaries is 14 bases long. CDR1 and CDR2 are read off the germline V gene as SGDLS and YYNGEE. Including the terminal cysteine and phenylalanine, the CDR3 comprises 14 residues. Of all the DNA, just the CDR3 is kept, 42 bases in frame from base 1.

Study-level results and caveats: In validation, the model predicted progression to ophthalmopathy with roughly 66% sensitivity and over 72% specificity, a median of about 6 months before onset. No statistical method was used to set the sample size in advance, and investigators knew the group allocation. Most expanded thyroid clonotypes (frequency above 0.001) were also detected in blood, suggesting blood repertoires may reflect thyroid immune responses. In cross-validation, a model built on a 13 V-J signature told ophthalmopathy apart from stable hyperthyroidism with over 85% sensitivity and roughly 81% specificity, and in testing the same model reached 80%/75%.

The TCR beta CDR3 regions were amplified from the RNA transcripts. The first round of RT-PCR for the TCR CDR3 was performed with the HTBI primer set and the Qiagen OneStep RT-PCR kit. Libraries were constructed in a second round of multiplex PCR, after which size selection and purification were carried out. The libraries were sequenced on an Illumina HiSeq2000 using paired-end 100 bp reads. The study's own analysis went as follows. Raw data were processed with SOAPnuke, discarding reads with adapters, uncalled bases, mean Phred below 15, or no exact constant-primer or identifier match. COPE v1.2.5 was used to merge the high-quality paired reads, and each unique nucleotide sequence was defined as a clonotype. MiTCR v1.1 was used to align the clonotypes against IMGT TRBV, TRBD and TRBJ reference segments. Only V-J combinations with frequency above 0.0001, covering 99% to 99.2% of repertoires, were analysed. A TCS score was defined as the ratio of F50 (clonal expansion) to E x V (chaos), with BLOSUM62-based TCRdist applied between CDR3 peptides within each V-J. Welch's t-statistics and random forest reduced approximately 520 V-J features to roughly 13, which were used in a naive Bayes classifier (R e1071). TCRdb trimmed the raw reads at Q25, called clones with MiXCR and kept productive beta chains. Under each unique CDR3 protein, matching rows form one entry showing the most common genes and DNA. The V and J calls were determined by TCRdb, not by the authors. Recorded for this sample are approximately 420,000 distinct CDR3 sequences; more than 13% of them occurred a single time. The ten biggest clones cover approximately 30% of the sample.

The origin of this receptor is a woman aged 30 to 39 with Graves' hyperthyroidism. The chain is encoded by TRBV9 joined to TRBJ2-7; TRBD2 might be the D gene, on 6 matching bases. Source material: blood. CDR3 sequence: CASTRDLVSYEQYF. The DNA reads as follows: TGTGCCAGCACCCGGGACTTGGTGTCCTACGAGCAGTACTTC.